These 25 T cell receptor beta chains came from one sample sequenced in a study of T-cell reconstitution after alpha-beta-depleted transplantation in children. Unique molecular identifiers were incorporated during preparation of the TCRbeta library. MiXCR was run by TCRdb on the PCR reads, yielding one entry per CDR3 protein. The sample carries about 460,000 distinct CDR3 sequences, about an eighth recorded once. This material consisted of PBMCs, mostly from graft donor cells, taken 180 days after TCRalphabeta/CD19-depleted stem cell transplant. The receptor source for this set is a female patient aged 2-9 years who had a stem cell transplant for aplastic anemia, so the T cells may come from the graft donor.

This clonotype turned up a few times. The rearrangement links TRBV20-1 to TRBJ2-7; D remains ambiguous. V lost 3 bases and J 0 bases, leaving 6 bases between the germline ends. This CDR3 spans 12 amino acids. Germline V gives CDR1 DFQATT, CDR2 SNEGSKA (reference sequence). CDR3 in amino acids: CSASMSSYEQYF. The CDR3 DNA reads TGCAGTGCTAGTATGAGCTCCTACGAGCAGTACTTC.

The table lists this clonotype with a few counts. The chain recombines TRBV9 with TRBJ1-2; the match to TRBD1 covers 9 bases. After removal of 2 bases from V and 3 bases from J, the junction contained 8 bases not matched to a gene. In germline, CDR1 is SGDLS, CDR2 YYNGEE. The CDR3 sequence is 16 residues long. Here the CDR3 reads CASSVLSRTGDYGYTF. As DNA, the CDR3 is TGTGCCAGCAGCGTCCTCTCGCGGACAGGGGACTATGGCTACACCTTC.

The chain couples TRBV15 to TRBJ2-2; the D is unclear. V shed 7 bases and J shed 7 bases, with 13 bases lying between them. CDR1 and CDR2 (germline): LNHNV, YYDKDF (reference sequence). The CDR3 extends over 13 amino acids. As DNA, the CDR3 is TGTGCCACCACCCCCCGGCTCGGCGGGGAGCTGTTTTTT. Translated, it gives CATTPRLGGELFF.

The CDR3 DNA follows: TGTGCCAGCAGTTGCCTAGCGGAGGCCCCCACAGATACGCAGTATTTT. It specifies CASSCLAEAPTDTQYF. The chain recombines TRBV6-2 or TRBV6-3 with TRBJ2-3, with 7 bases that match TRBD2. Germline V lookup: CDR1 MNHEY, CDR2 SVGEGT. The trim removed 4 bases at V and 2 bases at J, leaving 9 bases unmatched. The CDR3 is 16 residues long.

Ten or more counts support this clonotype. The rearrangement links TRBV20-1 to TRBJ1-4; 9 positions match TRBD1. There are 14 residues in the CDR3. Losses at the gene ends were 5 bases for V and 7 bases for J; bases not matched to a gene: 8. Germline V gene data show CDR1 as DFQATT and CDR2 as SNEGSKA (reference sequence). The CDR3 DNA reads TGCAGTGCTGGATCCGGGACAGGGCTTGAAAAACTGTTTTTT. Translating it yields CSAGSGTGLEKLFF.

This clonotype turned up a few times. The J gene is TRBJ2-1, the V gene TRBV11-2, with 8 bases fitting TRBD1. Per the germline V gene, CDR1 is SGHAT and CDR2 is FQNNGV. With V trimmed by 6 bases and J by 12 bases, 4 bases remained unmatched. The CDR3 totals 11 residues. The CDR3 here is CASSPGTGQFF. The CDR3 region has the DNA TGTGCCAGCAGTCCAGGGACAGGGCAGTTCTTC. The variable domain in full, with the rest retrieved from reference TRBV11-2 and TRBJ2-1, is EAGVAQSPRYKIIEKRQSVAFWCNPISGHATLYWYQQILGQGPKLLIQFQNNGVVDDSQLPKDRFSAERLKGVDSTLKIQPAKLEDSAVYLCASSPGTGQFFGPGTRLTVL.

There are a few counts of this clonotype. V gene TRBV6-7 combines with J gene TRBJ1-1, with no clear D. TRBV6-7 counts as an open reading frame of uncertain function. V was clipped by 10 bases and J by 3 bases, with 9 bases between them. The CDR3 sequence is 11 residues long. This CDR3 is CATSRDTEAFF. The CDR3 DNA follows: TGTGCCACTTCGAGAGACACTGAAGCTTTCTTT.

This clonotype was found a few times. The gene calls are TRBV14 and TRBJ1-2; 8 bases match TRBD1. J gave up 5 bases and V 1 base, and 6 bases lay outside the gene matches. This CDR3 contains 15 residues. Germline V gene sequence: CDR1 SGHDN, CDR2 FVKESK. The DNA for the CDR3 is TGTGCCAGCAGCCAAGGATCCGGGACAGGTTATGGCTACACCTTC. Translation gives CASSQGSGTGYGYTF.

The CDR3 DNA reads as TGTGCCAGCAGGGCACGGGAGGGGGAGGCCCCCCGGGAGCTGTTTTTT. It specifies CASRAREGEAPRELFF. The chain employs TRBV12-3 or TRBV12-4 and TRBJ2-2; 8 bases agree with TRBD2. CDR3 length: 16 amino acids. J gave up 9 bases and V 6 bases, and 15 bases lay outside the gene matches.

This clonotype appeared many times. The DNA for the CDR3 is TGTGCCAGCAGTTTCAATGAGCAGTTCTTC. It codes for CASSFNEQFF. The rearrangement links TRBV7-9 to TRBJ2-1, with D unresolved. CDR3 length equals 10 residues. The germline V and J ends were trimmed by 6 bases and 6 bases, with 3 bases remaining between them. Per germline, CDR1 SEHNR and CDR2 FQNEAQ (reference sequence).

This clonotype was seen a handful of times. This chain's CDR3 is CASSQGQGGNLVNEQFF. CDR3 DNA: TGTGCCAGCAGCCAGGGACAGGGGGGCAATCTGGTGAATGAGCAGTTCTTC. V and J are TRBV7-9 and TRBJ2-1; 11 bases are shared with TRBD1. Losses at the gene ends were 5 bases for V and 7 bases for J; bases not matched to a gene: 13. The CDR3 consists of 17 residues. From germline, CDR1 is SEHNR and CDR2 FQNEAQ (reference sequence). Complete variable domain (other parts from reference TRBV7-9 and TRBJ2-1): DTGVSQNPRHKITKRGQNVTFRCDPISEHNRLYWYRQTLGQGPEFLTYFQNEAQLEKSRLLSDRFSAERPKGSFSTLEIQRTEQGDSAMYLCASSQGQGGNLVNEQFFGPGTRLTVL.

With respect to this clonotype: The junction differs from germline at one of its ends, possibly a read error. The chain employs TRBV27 and TRBJ2-7, with a tentative D call TRBD1 (6 bases). CDR1 and CDR2 (germline): MNHEY, SMNVEV (reference sequence). The CDR3 length is 15 residues. The CDR3 DNA sequence: TGTGCCAACAGTTTCCACAGGGCTCTTACCTACGAGCAGTACTTC. Translating it yields CANSFHRALTYEQYF.

This clonotype came up a few times. The chain recombines TRBV7-2 with TRBJ2-4; weak D call: TRBD1 (6 bases). Between the trimmed V and J ends, which lost 4 bases and 6 bases, there was a span of 10 bases. Germline CDR1 reads SGHTA; CDR2 reads FQGNSA. The CDR3 contains 13 residues. CDR3 in amino acids: CASSSNRVNIQYF. As DNA, the CDR3 is TGTGCCAGCAGCTCAAACAGGGTAAACATTCAGTACTTC.

This clonotype has only a few counts. J is TRBJ2-7 and V is TRBV29-1; D could derive from TRBD1 or TRBD2 (5 bases each). Trimming stripped 5 bases from V and 1 base from J, with 9 bases between. CDR1 and CDR2 from the germline V gene are SQVTM and ANQGSEA. There are 12 residues in the CDR3. The CDR3 nucleotides are TGCAGCGTTAGTGAGGGGTCCTACGAGCAGTACTTC. Protein: CSVSEGSYEQYF.

The gene calls are TRBV5-1 and TRBJ2-6; D perhaps matches TRBD2 (5 bases). CDR3 size: 15 residues. Germline loops: CDR1 SGHRS, CDR2 YFSETQ. Trimming pared 4 bases from V and 0 bases from J, leaving 8 bases between. The CDR3 region has the DNA TGCGCCAGCAGCCGAGGGAACTCTGGGGCCAACGTCCTGACTTTC. It specifies CASSRGNSGANVLTF.

This clonotype was seen ten or more times. This chain joins TRBV5-5 and TRBJ2-7; tentative D call: TRBD1 (5 bases). CDR3 length equals 15 residues. Germline loops: CDR1 SGHKS, CDR2 YYEKEE (reference sequence). V was shortened by 4 bases and J by 2 bases, with 16 bases between the two germline ends. CDR3 DNA: TGTGCCAGCAGCCCTCTACAGGAGACGGCCTACGAGCAGTACGTC. It encodes CASSPLQETAYEQYV.

The chain's CDR3 is CASSRVAGNNEQFF. Here the CDR3 DNA reads TGCGCCAGCAGTCGGGTAGCGGGAAACAATGAGCAGTTCTTC. The chain carries TRBV5-1 and TRBJ2-1; 8 bases line up with TRBD2. V lost 5 bases to trimming and J lost 5 bases; unmatched junction nucleotides: 6. Germline V lookup: CDR1 SGHRS, CDR2 YFSETQ. This CDR3 region has 14 residues.

The table lists this clonotype with a few counts. The chain links TRBV3-1 to TRBJ2-1; TRBD1 agrees at 10 bases. Germline lookup yields CDR1 LGHDT and CDR2 YNNKEL (reference sequence). This CDR3 is built from 20 residues. The trim removed 2 bases at V and 10 bases at J, leaving 23 bases unmatched. Here the CDR3 reads CASSQRFSQVGTGVVKEQFF. The CDR3 DNA reads TGTGCCAGCAGCCAAAGATTCTCACAGGTTGGGACAGGGGTAGTCAAGGAGCAGTTCTTC.

V and J are TRBV20-1 and TRBJ1-4; TRBD1 aligns across 7 bases. The CDR3 loop spans 14 amino acids. Trimming removed 3 bases from V and 4 bases from J; junction bases left unmatched: 5. From germline, CDR1 is DFQATT and CDR2 SNEGSKA (reference sequence). The CDR3 DNA follows: TGCAGTGCTAGCGGAGGGACAGTTAATGAAAAACTGTTTTTT. Amino acid sequence: CSASGGTVNEKLFF.

V usage is TRBV29-1 and J usage is TRBJ1-2, with 11 bases matching TRBD1. J gave up 7 bases and V 6 bases, and 19 bases lay outside the gene matches. This CDR3 is 17 amino acids long. Germline CDR1 and CDR2: SQVTM and ANQGSEA. This CDR3 reads CSVRPRTGGVKLGGYTF. CDR3 coding DNA: TGCAGCGTACGTCCCCGGACAGGGGGCGTTAAATTAGGTGGCTACACCTTC.

The chain couples TRBV10-3 to TRBJ2-7; D is ambiguous. Germline lookup yields CDR1 ENHRY and CDR2 SYGVKD. V dropped 4 bases and J dropped 3 bases, with 7 bases sitting between them. This CDR3 has 12 amino acids. CDR3: CAISAHDYEQYV. The DNA for the CDR3 is TGTGCCATCAGTGCCCATGACTACGAGCAGTACGTC.

The chain recombines TRBV19 with TRBJ2-7; 8 nucleotides match TRBD1. Germline CDR1 and CDR2: LNHDA and SQIVND (reference sequence). The V gene end was trimmed by 4 bases and the J gene end by 0 bases; junction bases not matched to a gene: 2. The CDR3 is 14 residues long. In DNA form, the CDR3 reads TGTGCCAGTAGTAGGACAGGGATCTCCTACGAGCAGTACTTC. This sequence encodes CASSRTGISYEQYF.

This clonotype was picked up a small number of times. V gene TRBV14 combines with J gene TRBJ1-1, with D perhaps matching TRBD1 (5 bases). The CDR3 consists of 13 residues. Germline-derived CDR1 and CDR2 are SGHDN and FVKESK. Trimming pared 6 bases from V and 5 bases from J, leaving 13 bases between. The CDR3 coding sequence is TGTGCCAGCAGGAAAATCGGGGGAACTGAAGCTTTCTTT. Translating gives CASRKIGGTEAFF.

The gene calls are TRBV6-4 and TRBJ2-3; D tentatively reads TRBD1 or TRBD2 (5 bases each). CDR1 is MRHNA and CDR2 is SNTAGT in the germline V gene. V was pared by 6 bases and J by 6 bases, with 16 bases between. This CDR3 is 14 amino acids long. CDR3 amino acids: CASSALGDGDTQYF. CDR3 sequence (DNA): TGTGCCAGCAGCGCTCTTGGGGACGGGGATACGCAGTATTTT.

There are many counts of this clonotype. The chain has TRBV27 and TRBJ2-7, with D tentatively TRBD1 (5 bases). The CDR3 spans 14 residues. Germline CDR1 reads MNHEY; CDR2 reads SMNVEV (reference sequence). The V end lost 2 bases, the J end lost 2 bases, and 10 bases lay between the germline ends. As DNA, the CDR3 is TGTGCCAGCAGTTTAAAGACAGCAGCCTACGAGCAGTACTTC. Its translation: CASSLKTAAYEQYF.